The 29 T cell receptor beta chains given below trace back to one sample, sequenced in a study of regulatory T cells in long-lasting Graves disease. According to the study, TCR beta libraries were built with iRepertoire HTBI primers and CDR3-region Arm-PCR. TCRdb reanalysed the multiplex PCR reads using MiXCR and keeps one entry per CDR3 protein. The sample records hundreds of thousands of distinct CDR3 sequences, 20% to 25% being singletons. Time point here: persistent/refractory GD, antithyroid drugs over 5 years with positive TRAb. From PBMCs, RNA was extracted and then used to make the TCR library. The sample in question was peripheral blood mononuclear cells (PBMCs), obtained when the disease was refractory, from a patient treated with antithyroid drugs. Receptors originate from a female donor with Graves disease.

This rearrangement joins TRBV15 to TRBJ2-5; tentative D call: TRBD2 (7 bases). This CDR3 spans 15 amino acids. Per the germline V gene, CDR1 is LNHNV and CDR2 is YYDKDF (reference sequence). V lost 2 bases and J lost 4, with 14 bases in between. The CDR3 coding sequence is TGTGCCACCAGCAGATTTATAGGGGGGGGAGAGACCCAGTACTTC. Its protein is CATSRFIGGGETQYF.

The chain joins TRBV14 to TRBJ2-6; D unresolved. V lost 6 bases and J 1 base, leaving 10 bases between the germline ends. Germline CDR1 reads SGHDN; CDR2 reads FVKESK. This CDR3 contains 15 residues. DNA of the CDR3: TGTGCCAGCAGTTCCTTTATATCTGGGGCCAACGTCCTGACTTTC. Its protein product is CASSSFISGANVLTF.

This chain links TRBV10-3 with TRBJ1-2; D is possibly TRBD1 (5 bases). V lost 11 bases and J lost 6, with 16 bases in between. There are 12 residues in the CDR3. CDR1 and CDR2 from the germline V gene are ENHRY and SYGVKD. CDR3 sequence: CAGWGNWNGYTF. CDR3 DNA: TGTGCCGGCTGGGGGAATTGGAATGGCTACACCTTC.

This clonotype was counted ten times or more. V and J are TRBV12-3 or TRBV12-4 and TRBJ1-1; no definite D call. Trimming pared 3 bases from V and 8 bases from J, leaving 13 bases between. The CDR3 totals 13 residues. CDR3 in amino acids: CASSFISGGEAFF. The CDR3 DNA sequence: TGTGCCAGCAGTTTTATTTCCGGAGGGGAAGCTTTCTTT.

In its sample, this clonotype was seen many times. The chain has TRBV7-9 and TRBJ2-5; no definite D call. CDR3 length: 17 amino acids. Germline CDR1 is SEHNR and CDR2 is FQNEAQ (reference sequence). Between the trimmed V and J ends, which lost 1 base and 1 base, there was a span of 16 bases. The CDR3 spells CASSLGWTNSIQETQYF. The CDR3 nucleotides read TGTGCCAGCAGCTTAGGATGGACGAACTCTATCCAAGAGACCCAGTACTTC.

This clonotype was seen only once. The chain combines TRBV6-1 with TRBJ2-7, with D maybe TRBD2 (6 bases). The CDR3 covers 13 residues. Trimming pared 6 bases from V and 0 bases from J, leaving 9 bases between. Germline V gene data show CDR1 as MNHNS and CDR2 as SASEGT. The CDR3 here is CASRGTFSYEQYF. CDR3 DNA sequence: TGTGCCAGCAGGGGGACTTTCTCCTACGAGCAGTACTTC.

There are many counts of this clonotype. The chain uses TRBV7-9 and TRBJ1-4; D gene ambiguous. This CDR3 region has 10 residues. V shed 11 bases and J shed 10 bases, with 11 bases lying between them. Germline CDR1 SEHNR, CDR2 FQNEAQ (reference sequence). The CDR3 loop reads CAALSGKLFF. CDR3 sequence (DNA): TGTGCCGCTTTGTCTGGAAAACTGTTTTTT.

This clonotype was picked up many times. This chain uses TRBV12-3 or TRBV12-4 with TRBJ1-2; TRBD1 aligns across 8 bases. The ends lost 4 bases at V and 4 bases at J; junction bases unmatched: 5. The CDR3 consists of 14 residues. The chain's CDR3 is CASSSTGDGYGYTF. CDR3 bases: TGTGCCAGCAGTTCGACAGGGGACGGCTATGGCTACACCTTC.

This clonotype was detected a few times. This chain connects TRBV24-1 to TRBJ1-5; unclear D gene. With 5 bases removed from V and 5 bases from J, the gap between germline ends came to 9 bases. The CDR3 loop spans 13 amino acids. Germline-derived CDR1 and CDR2 are KGHDR and SFDVKD. In nucleotides, the CDR3 is TGTGCCACCAGTGTAGGGCTCTATCAGCCCCAGCATTTT. Its translation is CATSVGLYQPQHF.

The V call is TRBV15, the J call TRBJ2-7; weak D call: TRBD1 (5 bases). CDR3 length: 12 residues. V lost 5 bases and J 5 bases, leaving 10 bases between the germline ends. The germline CDR1 and CDR2 sequences are LNHNV and YYDKDF (reference sequence). The CDR3 DNA sequence: TGTGCCACCAGCCGGCAGGGTGACGAGCAGTACTTC. Protein product: CATSRQGDEQYF.

Concerning this clonotype: A read error is possible here, since a much larger clone lies one base away. Likely a read error: the CDR3 ends without its conserved phenylalanine or tryptophan. The V gene is TRBV7-2, the J gene TRBJ2-7; D may be TRBD2 (5 bases). The CDR3 consists of 15 residues. The germline CDR1 and CDR2 sequences are SGHTA and FQGNSA. Between the trimmed V and J ends, which lost 4 bases and 2 bases, there was a span of 15 bases. In DNA, the CDR3 is TGTGCCAGCAGCTCCCAGAGAGGGATCCCCTACGAGCAGTACCTC. It specifies CASSSQRGIPYEQYL.

In this sample, this clonotype turned up a few times. The chain is built from TRBV9 and TRBJ1-2, with 8 bases matching TRBD1. The CDR3 length is 14 residues. Trimming cost V 1 base and J 6 bases; bases outside gene matches: 5. CDR1 and CDR2 from the germline V gene are SGDLS and YYNGEE. Written as DNA, the CDR3 is TGTGCCAGCAGCGTACAGGGGGCGGGAGATGGCTACACCTTC. Its protein is CASSVQGAGDGYTF. Looking up the rest from reference TRBV9 and TRBJ1-2 gives the full variable domain: DSGVTQTPKHLITATGQRVTLRCSPRSGDLSVYWYQQSLDQGLQFLIQYYNGEERAKGNILERFSAQQFPDLHSELNLSSLELGDSALYFCASSVQGAGDGYTFGSGTRLTVV.

This clonotype was observed a few times. The chain employs TRBV4-1 and TRBJ2-4; TRBD2 might be the D (6 bases). Germline V lookup: CDR1 MGHRA, CDR2 YSYEKL. The V end lost 1 base, the J end lost 14 bases, and 21 bases lay between the germline ends. This CDR3 has 15 residues. This CDR3 reads CASSQGSGVGGRKYF. As DNA, the CDR3 is TGCGCCAGCAGCCAAGGATCGGGGGTGGGGGGAAGAAAGTACTTC.

This clonotype occurred many times. This rearrangement joins TRBV12-3 or TRBV12-4 to TRBJ1-6; 9 nucleotides align to TRBD1. This CDR3 has 14 residues. V lost 8 bases to trimming and J lost 9 bases; unmatched junction nucleotides: 8. CDR3 loop: CASGLPGQGSPLHF. The CDR3 DNA reads TGTGCCAGCGGGCTCCCGGGACAGGGTTCACCCCTCCACTTT.

The CDR3 sequence is CASSSGTPGENTEAFF. CDR3 in DNA: TGTGCCAGCAGCTCCGGGACCCCAGGGGAGAACACTGAAGCTTTCTTT. The chain recombines TRBV5-4 with TRBJ1-1, with a possible D match to TRBD1 (6 bases). Germline CDR1 and CDR2: SGHNT and YYREEE (reference sequence). The CDR3 extends over 16 amino acids. Between the trimmed V and J ends, which lost 3 bases and 1 base, there was a span of 16 bases.

This clonotype was observed at least ten times. This rearrangement joins TRBV28 to TRBJ2-5; TRBD2 matches 16 bases. Germline V gene sequence: CDR1 MDHEN, CDR2 SYDVKM. The CDR3 contains 16 residues. J gave up 4 bases and V 8 bases, and 7 bases lay outside the gene matches. In DNA, the CDR3 is TGTGCCAGCCGGGGACTAGCGGGAGGGCGCGTAGAGACCCAGTACTTC. This translates into CASRGLAGGRVETQYF.

This clonotype turned up a few times. The V and J genes are TRBV9 and TRBJ2-7; 13 bases match TRBD2. V dropped 0 bases and J dropped 6; count of bases not matched to a gene: 3. Germline V gene sequence: CDR1 SGDLS, CDR2 YYNGEE. This CDR3 is built from 15 residues. The CDR3 region has the DNA TGTGCCAGCAGCGTAGGAAGGACTAGCGGGAGCGAGCAGTACTTC. This encodes CASSVGRTSGSEQYF.

In this sample, this clonotype turned up a few times. One end of the junction varies from germline; a read error may be responsible. J is TRBJ2-7 and V is TRBV27; tentatively, D is TRBD2 (6 bases). CDR3 length: 14 amino acids. The V gene's germline CDR1 is MNHEY and CDR2 SMNVEV (reference sequence). The CDR3 coding sequence is TGTGCCGGCAGGCTGCGGCGGGGCTTCTACGAGCAGTACTTC. It codes for CAGRLRRGFYEQYF.

This clonotype was picked up a small number of times. This chain links TRBV29-1 with TRBJ2-4; D is ambiguous. Germline V gene lookup returns CDR1 SQVTM and CDR2 ANQGSEA. V was shortened by 4 bases and J by 0 bases, with 10 bases between the two germline ends. The CDR3 length is 14 residues. This CDR3 reads CSVASPLAKNIQYF. The CDR3 nucleotides are TGCAGCGTTGCATCTCCCCTAGCCAAAAACATTCAGTACTTC.

The gene calls are TRBV18 and TRBJ1-2; D may be TRBD1 (6 bases). The CDR3 sequence is 15 residues long. V gave up 2 bases and J gave up 4 bases, with 14 bases separating them. Germline CDR1 reads KGHSH; CDR2 reads LQKENI. The CDR3 spells CASSPSGGASYGYTF. The CDR3 DNA follows: TGTGCCAGCTCACCATCCGGGGGGGCTAGCTATGGCTACACCTTC.

This clonotype came up a few times. This chain connects TRBV12-3 or TRBV12-4 to TRBJ1-1, with D perhaps matching TRBD1 (5 bases). The CDR3 has 14 residues. V shed 5 bases and J shed 3 bases, with 13 bases lying between them. The CDR3 DNA reads TGTGCCAGCAGTCCCACAGGCTTCTACACTGAAGCTTTCTTT. It specifies CASSPTGFYTEAFF.

This clonotype was counted many times. The J gene is TRBJ2-5, the V gene TRBV7-2, with 14 positions matching TRBD2. The germline gives CDR1 SGHTA, CDR2 FQGNSA. This CDR3 has 16 residues. The junction had 9 bases not matched to a gene; V was cut back by 5 bases and J by 7 bases. The CDR3 loop is CASSLLPGLAGGTQYF. As DNA, the CDR3 is TGTGCCAGCAGCCTTCTCCCCGGACTAGCGGGAGGGACCCAGTACTTC.

This rearrangement joins TRBV10-3 to TRBJ2-1; D ambiguous. CDR1 is ENHRY and CDR2 is SYGVKD in the germline V gene. V lost 7 bases to trimming and J lost 4 bases, with 14 bases between them. The CDR3 is 14 amino acids. CDR3 amino acids: CAIKGTEDYNEQFF. In nucleotides, the CDR3 is TGTGCCATCAAAGGCACAGAGGATTACAATGAGCAGTTCTTC.

The CDR3: CASSYVTGESEQYF. The CDR3 nucleotides read TGTGCCAGCAGTTATGTTACAGGGGAAAGCGAGCAGTACTTC. This chain uses TRBV6-2 or TRBV6-3 with TRBJ2-7; 7 nucleotides match TRBD1. V was pared by 3 bases and J by 6 bases, with 8 bases of the junction left unmatched. The CDR3 covers 14 residues. Germline-derived CDR1 and CDR2 are MNHEY and SVGEGT.

This clonotype was recorded at least ten times. The CDR3 DNA sequence: TGTGCCAGCAGCTTCGGACAGGGGGCTACGGCTTTCTTT. This translates into CASSFGQGATAFF. This rearrangement joins TRBV11-3 to TRBJ1-1; 11 nucleotides agree with TRBD1. After removal of 3 bases from V and 11 bases from J, the junction contained 5 bases not matched to a gene. CDR3 length: 13 residues. CDR1 is SGHNT, CDR2 YENEEA, per germline.

The sample holds many counts of this clonotype. The chain has TRBV5-1 and TRBJ2-7, with TRBD2 as a possible D gene (6 bases). Per the germline V gene, CDR1 is SGHRS and CDR2 is YFSETQ. Deletions cut 4 bases from V and 5 bases from J, with 16 bases between. The length of the CDR3 is 14 residues. The CDR3 spells CASSLRGTEDEQYF. The CDR3 DNA reads TGCGCCAGCAGCCTTCGGGGGACGGAGGACGAGCAGTACTTC.

This clonotype was seen more than once but under ten times. V gene TRBV20-1 combines with J gene TRBJ1-5; maybe TRBD1 (5 bases). V lost 3 bases, J lost 7 bases, and 19 bases lay in between. The CDR3 is 15 amino acids. Looked up from germline, CDR1 is DFQATT and CDR2 is SNEGSKA (reference sequence). CDR3 DNA: TGCAGTGCTAGGGCGACGCAGGGTTTGGAACAGCCCCAGCATTTT. Its translation is CSARATQGLEQPQHF.

In the case of this clonotype: A read error may produce the germline difference seen at one junction end. V gene TRBV7-2 combines with J gene TRBJ2-7; possible D gene TRBD1, 5 bases. CDR1 is SGHTA and CDR2 is FQGNSA in the germline V gene. CDR3 length: 12 residues. CDR3 in amino acids: CASSLAGARADF. The CDR3 DNA reads as TGTGCCAGCAGCTTAGCAGGGGCCAGGGCGGACTTC.

This clonotype was detected ten times or more. V gene TRBV7-2 combines with J gene TRBJ1-1; tentatively, D is TRBD1 (5 bases). Germline assignment: CDR1 SGHTA and CDR2 FQGNSA. There are 14 residues in the CDR3. V shed 6 bases and J shed 0 bases, with 11 bases lying between them. CDR3 sequence: CASSFGTMNTEAFF. CDR3 in DNA: TGTGCCAGCAGTTTCGGGACCATGAACACTGAAGCTTTCTTT.